This T cell receptor (beta chain) was profiled in a study of blood T cell repertoires in COVID-19. This CDR3 has 13 residues. Trimming cost V 2 bases and J 4 bases, with 8 bases left between them. Sequencing used immunoSEQ multiplex PCR; TCRdb keeps in-frame clones, though not all of them. The data hold about 440,000 clones, with nearly 90% observed a single time. Material: PBMCs or T cells enriched from blood (not recorded which). J is TRBJ2-5 and V is TRBV12-3 or TRBV12-4, with a possible D match to TRBD2 (5 bases). The origin of this receptor is a woman between 18 and 30 years old with acute COVID-19. CDR3 residues: CASSLWRVETQYF. The CDR3 nucleotides are TGTGCCAGCAGTTTATGGCGGGTAGAGACCCAGTACTTC.